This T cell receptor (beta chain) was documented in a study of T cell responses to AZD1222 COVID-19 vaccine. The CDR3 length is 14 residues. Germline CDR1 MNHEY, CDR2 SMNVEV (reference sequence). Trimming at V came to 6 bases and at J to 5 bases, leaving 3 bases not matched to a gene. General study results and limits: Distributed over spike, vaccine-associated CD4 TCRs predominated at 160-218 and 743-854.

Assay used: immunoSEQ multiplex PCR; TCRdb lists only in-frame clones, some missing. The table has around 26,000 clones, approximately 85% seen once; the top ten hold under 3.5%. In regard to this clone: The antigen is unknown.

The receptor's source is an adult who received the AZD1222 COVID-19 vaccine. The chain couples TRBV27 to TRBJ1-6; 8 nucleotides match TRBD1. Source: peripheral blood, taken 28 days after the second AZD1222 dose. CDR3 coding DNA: TGTGCCAGCAGGATGACAGGGGATAATTCACCCCTCCACTTT. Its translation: CASRMTGDNSPLHF.